This TCR beta chain was documented in a study of cytomegalovirus exposure and HLA in healthy donors. On the study more broadly: From donors who were HLA-typed, an early data release held 81 million or so unique TCRs.

The primer mix had 60 Vbeta and 13 Jbeta primers. Method: immunoSEQ multiplex PCR; TCRdb's copy keeps in-frame clones and lacks some. The top ten hold 2.9% of the sample, which has about 200,000 clones, around 77% seen once. The CDR3 sequence is 14 residues long. Trimming removed 3 bases from V and 4 bases from J; junction bases left unmatched: 3. The germline CDR1 and CDR2 sequences are PRHDT and FYEKMQ (reference sequence). The sequenced sample consisted of PBMCs. The sequence was collected from a woman in her 30s in good health and CMV-seronegative. V usage is TRBV13 and J usage is TRBJ2-7; 10 bases map to TRBD1. The CDR3 here is CASSFGTGEYEQYF. CDR3 nucleotide sequence: TGTGCCAGCAGCTTCGGGACAGGGGAATACGAGCAGTACTTC.